What follows describes a single T cell receptor beta chain. The CDR3 totals 15 residues. Germline V gene data show CDR1 as MDHEN and CDR2 as SYDVKM. V gave up 5 bases and J gave up 7 bases; unmatched junction bases: 10. This sample was included in a study of OX40 agonist ivuxolimab in advanced cancers. TCRdb's table, derived via immunoSEQ multiplex PCR, lists solely in-frame clones and lacks some. The sample records about 35,000 clones, 92% being singletons. The rearrangement uses TRBV28 and TRBJ2-1; 8 nucleotides agree with TRBD2. The material was CD4+ or CD8+ T cells sorted from blood, obtained in a trial of the OX40 agonist ivuxolimab. The TCR originated in an adult with an advanced solid tumor such as melanoma, head and neck, liver or kidney cancer. CDR3 nucleotide sequence: TGTGCCAGCAGTAGAGACAGACTAGCGCCTAATGAGCAGTTCTTC. This gives the protein CASSRDRLAPNEQFF.